What follows is one T cell receptor (beta chain) and its context. This sample is drawn from a study of long-term antiretroviral therapy in people with HIV. Germline trimming cut 4 bases from V and 5 bases from J; bases unmatched to any gene: 13. Germline-derived CDR1 and CDR2 are MDHEN and SYDVKM. The CDR3 loop spans 16 amino acids. An immunoSEQ assay, version v3.0, was performed at survey level. TCRdb's copy holds only in-frame clones and misses some; the assay was immunoSEQ multiplex PCR. This sample carries approximately 28,000 clones, less than 90% of them seen once, and the ten largest clones take 0.9% to 1.2%.

The receptor comes from a man in his fifties or sixties with HIV. V is TRBV28 and J is TRBJ2-7; 8 positions agree with TRBD2. Sequencing used unsorted PBMCs, obtained 2 years after starting antiretroviral therapy. CDR3 sequence (DNA): TGTGCCAGCAGTTCCCGGACTAGCCCGACCCTCGACGAGCAGTACTTC. It codes for CASSSRTSPTLDEQYF.